This T cell receptor (beta chain) was profiled in a study of blood T cell repertoires in COVID-19. Study at large: Samples taken during acute and convalescent COVID-19 were collected in the United States, Italy and Spain.

The CDR3 runs to 13 residues. V was shortened by 7 bases and J by 3 bases, with 13 bases between the two germline ends. Germline CDR1 is MNHNY and CDR2 is SVGAGI (reference sequence). As originally analysed: Quantification of nucleated cells was approximated via reference gene primer amplification. Some clones are missing from TCRdb's copy, which holds only in-frame ones; the method was immunoSEQ multiplex PCR. D and trimming were read from the DNA, whereas the V and J calls and clone size are those reported in that table. In the table there are fewer than 250,000 clones, less than 85% of which are singletons.

This rearrangement joins TRBV6-6 to TRBJ2-7; possibly TRBD1 for D (6 bases). The sequence derives from a woman in her fifties or sixties with acute or convalescent COVID-19. Sequencing was performed on peripheral blood. The CDR3 bases are TGTGCCAGCAACATCGGACAGAACTACGAGCAGTACTTC. Protein product: CASNIGQNYEQYF.